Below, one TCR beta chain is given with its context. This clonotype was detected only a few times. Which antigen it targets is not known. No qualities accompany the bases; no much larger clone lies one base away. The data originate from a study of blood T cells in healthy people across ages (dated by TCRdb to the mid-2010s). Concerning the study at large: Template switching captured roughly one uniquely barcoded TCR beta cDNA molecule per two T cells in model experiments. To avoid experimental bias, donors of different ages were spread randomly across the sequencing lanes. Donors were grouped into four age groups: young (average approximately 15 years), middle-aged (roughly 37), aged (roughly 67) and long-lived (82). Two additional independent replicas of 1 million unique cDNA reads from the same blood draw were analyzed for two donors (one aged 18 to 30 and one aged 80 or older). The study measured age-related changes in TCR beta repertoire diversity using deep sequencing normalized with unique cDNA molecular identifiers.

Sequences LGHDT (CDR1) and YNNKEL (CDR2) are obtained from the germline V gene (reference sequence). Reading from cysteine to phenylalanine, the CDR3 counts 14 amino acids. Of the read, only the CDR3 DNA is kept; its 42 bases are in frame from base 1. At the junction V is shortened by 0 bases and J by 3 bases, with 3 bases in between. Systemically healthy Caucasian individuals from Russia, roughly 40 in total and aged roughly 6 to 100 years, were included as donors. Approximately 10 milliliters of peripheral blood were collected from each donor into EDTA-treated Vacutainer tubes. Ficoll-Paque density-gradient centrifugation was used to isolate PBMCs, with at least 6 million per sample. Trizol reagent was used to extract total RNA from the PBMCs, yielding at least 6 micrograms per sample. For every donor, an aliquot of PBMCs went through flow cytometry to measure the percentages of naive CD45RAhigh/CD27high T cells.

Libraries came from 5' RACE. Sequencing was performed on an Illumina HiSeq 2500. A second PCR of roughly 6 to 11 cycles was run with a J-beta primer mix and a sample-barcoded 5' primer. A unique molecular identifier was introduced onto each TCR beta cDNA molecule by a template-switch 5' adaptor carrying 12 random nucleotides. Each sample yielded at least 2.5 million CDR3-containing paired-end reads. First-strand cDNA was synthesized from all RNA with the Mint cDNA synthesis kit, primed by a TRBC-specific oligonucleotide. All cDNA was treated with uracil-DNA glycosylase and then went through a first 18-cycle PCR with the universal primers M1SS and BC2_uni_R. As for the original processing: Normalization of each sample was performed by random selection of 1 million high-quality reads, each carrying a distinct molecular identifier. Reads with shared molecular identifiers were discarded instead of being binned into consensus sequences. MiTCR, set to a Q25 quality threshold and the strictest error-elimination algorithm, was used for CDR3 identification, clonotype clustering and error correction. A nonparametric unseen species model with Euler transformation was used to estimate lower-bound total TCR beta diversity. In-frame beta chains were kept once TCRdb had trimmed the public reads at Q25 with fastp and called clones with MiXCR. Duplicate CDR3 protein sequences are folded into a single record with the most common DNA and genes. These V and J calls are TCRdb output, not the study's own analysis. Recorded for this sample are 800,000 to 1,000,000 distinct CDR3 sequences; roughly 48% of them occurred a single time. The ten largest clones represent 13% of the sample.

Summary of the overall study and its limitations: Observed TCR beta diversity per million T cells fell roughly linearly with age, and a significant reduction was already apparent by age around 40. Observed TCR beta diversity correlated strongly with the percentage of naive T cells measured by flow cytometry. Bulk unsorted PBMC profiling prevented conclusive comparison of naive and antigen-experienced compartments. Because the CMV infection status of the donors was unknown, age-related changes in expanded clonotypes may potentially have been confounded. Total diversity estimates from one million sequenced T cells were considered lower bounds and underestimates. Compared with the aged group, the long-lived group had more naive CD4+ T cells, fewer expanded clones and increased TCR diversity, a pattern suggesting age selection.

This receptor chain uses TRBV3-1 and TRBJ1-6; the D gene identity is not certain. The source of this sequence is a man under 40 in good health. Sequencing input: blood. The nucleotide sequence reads TGTGCCAGCAGCCAAGATATCTATAATTCACCCCTCCACTTT. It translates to CASSQDIYNSPLHF.